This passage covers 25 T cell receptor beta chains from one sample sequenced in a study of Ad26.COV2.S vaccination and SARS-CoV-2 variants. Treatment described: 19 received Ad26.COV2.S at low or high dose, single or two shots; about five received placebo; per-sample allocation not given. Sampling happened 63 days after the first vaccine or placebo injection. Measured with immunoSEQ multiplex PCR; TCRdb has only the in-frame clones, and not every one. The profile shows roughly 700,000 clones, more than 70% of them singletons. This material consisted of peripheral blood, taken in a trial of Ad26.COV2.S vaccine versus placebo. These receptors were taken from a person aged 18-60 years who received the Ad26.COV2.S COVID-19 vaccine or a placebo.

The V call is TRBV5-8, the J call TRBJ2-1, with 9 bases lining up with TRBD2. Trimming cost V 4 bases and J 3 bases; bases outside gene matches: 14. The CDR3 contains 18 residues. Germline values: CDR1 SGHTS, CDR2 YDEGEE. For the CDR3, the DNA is TGTGCCAGCAGCGTTGGTGGACGTAGCGGGAGTATCTACAATGAGCAGTTCTTC. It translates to CASSVGGRSGSIYNEQFF.

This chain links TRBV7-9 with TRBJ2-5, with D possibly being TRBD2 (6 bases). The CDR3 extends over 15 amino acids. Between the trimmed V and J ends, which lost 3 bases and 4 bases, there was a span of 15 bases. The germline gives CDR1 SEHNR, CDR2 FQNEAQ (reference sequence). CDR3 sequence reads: CASSFMGLALETQYF. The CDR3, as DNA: TGTGCCAGCAGCTTCATGGGGCTAGCGCTAGAGACCCAGTACTTC.

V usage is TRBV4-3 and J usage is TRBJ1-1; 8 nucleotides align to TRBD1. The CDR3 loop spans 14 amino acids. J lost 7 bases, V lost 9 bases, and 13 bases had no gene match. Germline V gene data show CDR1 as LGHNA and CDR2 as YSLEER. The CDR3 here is CASGDTYRGNEAFF. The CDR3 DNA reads TGCGCCAGTGGGGATACTTACAGGGGGAATGAAGCTTTCTTT.

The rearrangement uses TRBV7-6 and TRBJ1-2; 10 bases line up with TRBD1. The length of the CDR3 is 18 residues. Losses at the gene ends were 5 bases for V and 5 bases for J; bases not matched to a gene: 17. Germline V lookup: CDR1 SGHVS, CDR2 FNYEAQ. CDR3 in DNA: TGTGCCAGCAGCCGGACACCGACAGGGGGCGTCCAGGATTATGGCTACACCTTC. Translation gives CASSRTPTGGVQDYGYTF.

The CDR3 here is CASSLRGGLAKNIQYF. Written as DNA, the CDR3 is TGTGCCAGCAGCTTAAGGGGGGGGTTAGCCAAAAACATTCAGTACTTC. The chain carries TRBV5-4 and TRBJ2-4, with a weak D call TRBD2 (7 bases). V gave up 2 bases and J gave up 0 bases, with 12 bases separating them. This CDR3 has 16 residues. The V gene's germline CDR1 is SGHNT and CDR2 YYREEE (reference sequence).

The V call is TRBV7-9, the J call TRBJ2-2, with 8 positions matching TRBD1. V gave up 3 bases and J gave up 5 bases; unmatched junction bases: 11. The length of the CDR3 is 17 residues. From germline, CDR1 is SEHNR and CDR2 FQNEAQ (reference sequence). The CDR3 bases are TGTGCCAGCAGCTTTAGAAGAGGGACAGGCGTAACCGGGGAGCTGTTTTTT. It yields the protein CASSFRRGTGVTGELFF. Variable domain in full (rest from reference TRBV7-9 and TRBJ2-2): DTGVSQNPRHKITKRGQNVTFRCDPISEHNRLYWYRQTLGQGPEFLTYFQNEAQLEKSRLLSDRFSAERPKGSFSTLEIQRTEQGDSAMYLCASSFRRGTGVTGELFFGEGSRLTVL.

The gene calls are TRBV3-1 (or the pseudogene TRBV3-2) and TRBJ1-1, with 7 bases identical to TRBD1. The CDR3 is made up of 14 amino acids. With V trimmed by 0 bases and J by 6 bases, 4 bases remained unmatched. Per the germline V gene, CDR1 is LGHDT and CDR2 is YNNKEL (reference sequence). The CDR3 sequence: CASSQESGGAEAFF. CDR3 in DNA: TGTGCCAGCAGCCAAGAATCAGGGGGGGCTGAAGCTTTCTTT.

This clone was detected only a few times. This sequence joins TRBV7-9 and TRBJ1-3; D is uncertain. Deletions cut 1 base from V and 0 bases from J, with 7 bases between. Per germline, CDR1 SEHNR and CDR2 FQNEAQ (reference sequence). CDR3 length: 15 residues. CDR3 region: CASSLGSSSGNTIYF. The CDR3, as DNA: TGTGCCAGCAGCTTAGGTTCCTCCTCTGGAAACACCATATATTTT.

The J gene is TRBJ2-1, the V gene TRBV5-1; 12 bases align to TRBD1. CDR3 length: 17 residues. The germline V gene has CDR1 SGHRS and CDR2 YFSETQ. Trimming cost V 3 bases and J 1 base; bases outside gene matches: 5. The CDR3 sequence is CASSSGQGAISYNEQFF. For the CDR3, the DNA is TGCGCCAGCAGCTCGGGACAGGGGGCGATATCCTACAATGAGCAGTTCTTC.

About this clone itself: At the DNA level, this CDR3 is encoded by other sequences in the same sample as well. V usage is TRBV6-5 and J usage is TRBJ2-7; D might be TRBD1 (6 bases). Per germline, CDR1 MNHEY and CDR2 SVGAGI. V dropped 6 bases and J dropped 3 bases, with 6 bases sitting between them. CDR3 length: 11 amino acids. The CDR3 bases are TGTGCCAGCAGGGACAGCTACGAGCAGTACTTC. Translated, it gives CASRDSYEQYF.

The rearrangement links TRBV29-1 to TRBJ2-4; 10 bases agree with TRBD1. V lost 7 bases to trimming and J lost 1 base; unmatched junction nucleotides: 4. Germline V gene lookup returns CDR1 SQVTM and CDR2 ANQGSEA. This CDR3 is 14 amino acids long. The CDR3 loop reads CSAQDRGAKNIQYF. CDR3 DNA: TGCAGCGCTCAGGACAGGGGGGCCAAAAACATTCAGTACTTC.

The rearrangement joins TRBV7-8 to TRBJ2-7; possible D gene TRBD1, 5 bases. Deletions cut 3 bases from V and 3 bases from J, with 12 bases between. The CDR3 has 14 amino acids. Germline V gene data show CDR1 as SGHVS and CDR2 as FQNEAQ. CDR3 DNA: TGTGCCAGCAGCTTTTCCGGACACCTCTACGAGCAGTACTTC. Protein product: CASSFSGHLYEQYF.

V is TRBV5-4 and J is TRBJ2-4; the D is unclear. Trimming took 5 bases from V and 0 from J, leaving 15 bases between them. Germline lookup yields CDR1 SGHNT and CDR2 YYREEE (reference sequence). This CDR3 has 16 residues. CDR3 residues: CASSQPVGKAKNIQYF. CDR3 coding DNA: TGTGCCAGCAGTCAACCCGTGGGGAAAGCCAAAAACATTCAGTACTTC.

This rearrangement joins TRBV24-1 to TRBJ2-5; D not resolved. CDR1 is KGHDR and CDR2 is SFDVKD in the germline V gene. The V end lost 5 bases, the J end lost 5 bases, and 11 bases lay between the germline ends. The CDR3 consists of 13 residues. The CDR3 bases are TGTGCCACCAGTGGGACGGTTTTGGAGACCCAGTACTTC. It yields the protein CATSGTVLETQYF.

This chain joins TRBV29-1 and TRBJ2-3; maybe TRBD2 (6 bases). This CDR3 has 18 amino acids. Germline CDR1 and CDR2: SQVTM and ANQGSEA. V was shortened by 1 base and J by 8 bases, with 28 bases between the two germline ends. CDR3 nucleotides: TGCAGCGTTGAAGGGGGTTCCGGCGGGGCGGTTACTTTAAGTACGCAGTATTTT. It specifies CSVEGGSGGAVTLSTQYF.

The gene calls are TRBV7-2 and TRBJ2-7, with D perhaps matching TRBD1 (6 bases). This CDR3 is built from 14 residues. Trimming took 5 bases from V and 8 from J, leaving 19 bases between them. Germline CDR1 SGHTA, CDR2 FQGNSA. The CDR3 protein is CASSQSTGTKKQYF. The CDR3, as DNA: TGTGCCAGCAGCCAATCGACCGGGACAAAAAAGCAGTACTTC.

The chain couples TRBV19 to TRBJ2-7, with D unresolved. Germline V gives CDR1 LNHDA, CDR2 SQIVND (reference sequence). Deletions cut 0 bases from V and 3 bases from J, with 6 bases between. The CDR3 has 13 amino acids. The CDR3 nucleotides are TGTGCCAGTAGTATAGATCCGAGCTACGAGCAGTACTTC. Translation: CASSIDPSYEQYF.

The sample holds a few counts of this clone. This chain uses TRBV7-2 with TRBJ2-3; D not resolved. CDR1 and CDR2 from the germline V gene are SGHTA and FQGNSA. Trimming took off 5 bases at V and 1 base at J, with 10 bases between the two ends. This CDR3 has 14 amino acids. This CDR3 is CASSRWAGTDTQYF. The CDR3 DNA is TGTGCCAGCAGCCGTTGGGCTGGCACAGATACGCAGTATTTT.

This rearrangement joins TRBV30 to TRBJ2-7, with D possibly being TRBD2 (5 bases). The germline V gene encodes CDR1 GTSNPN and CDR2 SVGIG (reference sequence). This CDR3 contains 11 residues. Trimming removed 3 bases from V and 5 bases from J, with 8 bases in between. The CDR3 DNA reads TGTGCCTGGAGCGGGGTCCACGAGCAGTACTTC. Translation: CAWSGVHEQYF.

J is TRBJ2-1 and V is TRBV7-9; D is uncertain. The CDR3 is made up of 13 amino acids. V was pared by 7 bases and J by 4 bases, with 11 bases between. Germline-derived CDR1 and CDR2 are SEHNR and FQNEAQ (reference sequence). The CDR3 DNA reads TGTGCCAGCACCTGGGCACAGTACAATGAGCAGTTCTTC. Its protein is CASTWAQYNEQFF.

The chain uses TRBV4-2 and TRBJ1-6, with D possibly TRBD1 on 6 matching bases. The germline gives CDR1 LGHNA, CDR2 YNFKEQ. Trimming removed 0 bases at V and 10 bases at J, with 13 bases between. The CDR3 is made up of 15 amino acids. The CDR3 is CASSQEFGGQSPLHF. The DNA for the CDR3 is TGTGCCAGCAGCCAAGAATTCGGGGGGCAATCACCCCTCCACTTT.

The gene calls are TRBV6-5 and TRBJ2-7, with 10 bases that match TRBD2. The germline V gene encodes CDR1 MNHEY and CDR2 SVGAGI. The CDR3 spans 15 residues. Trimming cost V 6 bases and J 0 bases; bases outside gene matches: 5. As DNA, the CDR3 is TGTGCCAGCAGCCCCAGGACTAGCGGCTCCTACGAGCAGTACTTC. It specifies CASSPRTSGSYEQYF.

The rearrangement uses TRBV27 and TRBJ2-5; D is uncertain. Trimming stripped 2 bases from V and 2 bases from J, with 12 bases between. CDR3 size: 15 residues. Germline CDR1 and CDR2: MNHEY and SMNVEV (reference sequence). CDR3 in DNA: TGTGCCAGCAGTTTAACCGTTTGGTCTCAAGAGACCCAGTACTTC. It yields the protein CASSLTVWSQETQYF.

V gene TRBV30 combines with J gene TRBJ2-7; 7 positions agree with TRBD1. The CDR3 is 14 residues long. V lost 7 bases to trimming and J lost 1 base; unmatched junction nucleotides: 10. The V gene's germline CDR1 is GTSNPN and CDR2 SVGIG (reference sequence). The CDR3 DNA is TGTGCCTCTCACGCGGGCAGGGGGTCCTACGAGCAGTACTTC. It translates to CASHAGRGSYEQYF. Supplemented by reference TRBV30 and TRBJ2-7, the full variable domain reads SQTIHQWPATLVQPVGSPLSLECTVEGTSNPNLYWYRQAAGRGLQLLFYSVGIGQISSEVPQNLSASRPQDRQFILSSKKLLLSDSGFYLCASHAGRGSYEQYFGPGTRLTVT.

DNA for the CDR3: TGTGCCAGCAGCTTAGCTCCAGCGGGGGGTCGTCAGGCCTACGAGCAGTACTTC. Its translation is CASSLAPAGGRQAYEQYF. The rearrangement links TRBV7-9 to TRBJ2-7, with TRBD2 identical over 9 bases. The CDR3 extends over 18 amino acids. Germline V lookup: CDR1 SEHNR, CDR2 FQNEAQ (reference sequence). V lost 0 bases to trimming and J lost 2 bases; unmatched junction nucleotides: 11.